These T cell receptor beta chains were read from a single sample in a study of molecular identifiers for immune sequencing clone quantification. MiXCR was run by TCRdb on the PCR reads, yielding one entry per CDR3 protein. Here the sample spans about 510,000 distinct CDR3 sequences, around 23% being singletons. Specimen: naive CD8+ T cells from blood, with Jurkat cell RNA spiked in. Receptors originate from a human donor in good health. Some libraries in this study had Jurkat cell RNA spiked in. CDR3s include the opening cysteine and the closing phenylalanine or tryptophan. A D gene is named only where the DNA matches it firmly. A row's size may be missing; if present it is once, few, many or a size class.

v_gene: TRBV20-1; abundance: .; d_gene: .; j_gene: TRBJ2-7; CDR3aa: CSARVPGFYEQYF; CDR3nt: TGCAGTGCTAGAGTCCCGGGGTTCTACGAGCAGTACTTC
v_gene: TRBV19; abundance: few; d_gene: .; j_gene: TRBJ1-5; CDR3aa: CASSIKGVTGNQPQHF; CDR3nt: TGTGCCAGTAGTATAAAGGGGGTCACAGGCAATCAGCCCCAGCATTTT
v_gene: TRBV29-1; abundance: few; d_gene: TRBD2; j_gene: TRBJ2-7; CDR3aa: CSVAGLAGVSYEQYF; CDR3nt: TGCAGCGTTGCGGGACTAGCGGGAGTCTCCTACGAGCAGTACTTC
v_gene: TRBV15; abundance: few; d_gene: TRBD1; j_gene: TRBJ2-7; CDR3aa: CATSRIGTGSYEQYF; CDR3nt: TGTGCCACCAGCAGGATTGGGACAGGGTCCTACGAGCAGTACTTC
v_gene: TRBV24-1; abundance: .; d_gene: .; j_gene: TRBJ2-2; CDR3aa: CATSDSDTGELFF; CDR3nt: TGTGCCACCAGTGATTCGGACACCGGGGAGCTGTTTTTT
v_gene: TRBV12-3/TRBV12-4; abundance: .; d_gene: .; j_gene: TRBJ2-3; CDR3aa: CASSWVGGPFSADTQYF; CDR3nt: TGTGCCAGCAGTTGGGTGGGGGGGCCCTTTAGCGCGGATACGCAGTATTTT
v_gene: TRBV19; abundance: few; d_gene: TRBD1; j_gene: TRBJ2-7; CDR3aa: CASSYWDRGYEQYF; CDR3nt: TGTGCCAGTAGTTACTGGGACAGGGGTTACGAGCAGTACTTC
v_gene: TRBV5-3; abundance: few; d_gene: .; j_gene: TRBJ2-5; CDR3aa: CASSPGLAGRKETQYF; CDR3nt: TGTGCCAGCAGCCCAGGACTCGCGGGGCGTAAAGAGACCCAGTACTTC
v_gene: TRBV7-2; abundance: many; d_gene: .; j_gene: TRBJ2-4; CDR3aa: CASSLVIQAQGNIQYF; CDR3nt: TGTGCCAGCAGCTTAGTCATACAGGCTCAGGGAAACATTCAGTACTTC
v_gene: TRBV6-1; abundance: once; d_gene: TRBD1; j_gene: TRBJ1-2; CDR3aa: CASSLPGQGLIYGYTF; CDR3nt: TGTGCCAGCAGCCTTCCGGGACAGGGACTTATCTATGGCTACACCTTC
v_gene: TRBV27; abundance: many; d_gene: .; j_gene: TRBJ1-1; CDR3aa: CASSPLLTGNTEAFF; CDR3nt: TGTGCCAGCAGTCCACTATTAACAGGGAACACTGAAGCTTTCTTT
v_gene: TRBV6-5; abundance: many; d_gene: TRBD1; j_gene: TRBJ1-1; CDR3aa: CASSPRDRGLFSTEAFF; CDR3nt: TGTGCCAGCAGTCCCCGGGACAGGGGCCTCTTTAGCACTGAAGCTTTCTTT
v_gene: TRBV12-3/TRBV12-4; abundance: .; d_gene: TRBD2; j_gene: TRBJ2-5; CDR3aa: CASSPAGRGETQYF; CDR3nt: TGTGCCAGCAGTCCCGCAGGGAGGGGAGAGACCCAGTACTTC
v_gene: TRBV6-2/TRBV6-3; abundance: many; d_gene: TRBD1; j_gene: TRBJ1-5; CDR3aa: CASSYLLTGAGNQPQHF; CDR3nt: TGTGCCAGCAGTTACCTCCTGACAGGGGCCGGCAATCAGCCCCAGCATTTT
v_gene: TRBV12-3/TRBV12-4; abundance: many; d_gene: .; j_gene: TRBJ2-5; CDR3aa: CASSSGQGETQYF; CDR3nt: TGTGCCAGCAGTTCAGGGCAAGGAGAGACCCAGTACTTC
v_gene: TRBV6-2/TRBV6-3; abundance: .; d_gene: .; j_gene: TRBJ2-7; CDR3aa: CARSYMSSGREQYF; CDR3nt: TGTGCCCGCAGTTATATGTCATCGGGTCGGGAGCAGTACTTC
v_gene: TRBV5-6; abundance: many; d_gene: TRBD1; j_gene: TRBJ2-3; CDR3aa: CASSLATGGTDTQYF; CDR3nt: TGTGCCAGCAGCTTGGCTACAGGGGGCACAGATACGCAGTATTTT
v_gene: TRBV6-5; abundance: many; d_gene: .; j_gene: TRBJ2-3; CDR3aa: CASSKGTTDTQYF; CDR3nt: TGTGCCAGCAGTAAGGGGACGACAGATACGCAGTATTTT
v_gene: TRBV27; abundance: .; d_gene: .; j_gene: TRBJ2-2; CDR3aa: CASGHTGELFF; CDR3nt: TGCGCCAGCGGCCACACCGGGGAGCTGTTTTTT
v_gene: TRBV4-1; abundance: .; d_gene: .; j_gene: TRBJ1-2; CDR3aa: CASSQDPLGETPYYGYTF; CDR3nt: TGCGCCAGCAGCCAAGATCCGCTCGGGGAGACACCATACTATGGCTACACCTTC
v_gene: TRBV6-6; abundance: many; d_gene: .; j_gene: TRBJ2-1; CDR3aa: CATSALYNEQFF; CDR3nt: TGTGCCACGTCCGCCCTTTACAATGAGCAGTTCTTC
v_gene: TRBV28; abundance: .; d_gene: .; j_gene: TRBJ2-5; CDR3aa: CASSSPLGAALQETQYF; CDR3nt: TGTGCCAGCAGTTCCCCTCTAGGCGCGGCTCTTCAAGAGACCCAGTACTTC
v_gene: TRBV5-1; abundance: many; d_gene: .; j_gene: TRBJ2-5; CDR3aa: CASSAGNQETQYF; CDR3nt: TGCGCCAGCAGCGCCGGTAACCAAGAAACCCAGTACTTC
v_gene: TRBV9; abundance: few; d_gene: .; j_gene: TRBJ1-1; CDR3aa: CASSVDGQTLNTEAFF; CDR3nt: TGTGCCAGCAGCGTAGACGGACAAACCCTGAACACTGAAGCTTTCTTT
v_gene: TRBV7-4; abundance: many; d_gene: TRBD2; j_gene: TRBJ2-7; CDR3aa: CASSPSTSPSTYEQYF; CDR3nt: TGTGCCAGCAGCCCATCGACTAGCCCGAGCACCTACGAGCAGTACTTC
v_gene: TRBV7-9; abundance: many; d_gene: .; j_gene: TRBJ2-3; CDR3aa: CASRQSSRTDTQYF; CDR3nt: TGTGCCAGCAGACAGTCCTCACGCACAGATACGCAGTATTTT